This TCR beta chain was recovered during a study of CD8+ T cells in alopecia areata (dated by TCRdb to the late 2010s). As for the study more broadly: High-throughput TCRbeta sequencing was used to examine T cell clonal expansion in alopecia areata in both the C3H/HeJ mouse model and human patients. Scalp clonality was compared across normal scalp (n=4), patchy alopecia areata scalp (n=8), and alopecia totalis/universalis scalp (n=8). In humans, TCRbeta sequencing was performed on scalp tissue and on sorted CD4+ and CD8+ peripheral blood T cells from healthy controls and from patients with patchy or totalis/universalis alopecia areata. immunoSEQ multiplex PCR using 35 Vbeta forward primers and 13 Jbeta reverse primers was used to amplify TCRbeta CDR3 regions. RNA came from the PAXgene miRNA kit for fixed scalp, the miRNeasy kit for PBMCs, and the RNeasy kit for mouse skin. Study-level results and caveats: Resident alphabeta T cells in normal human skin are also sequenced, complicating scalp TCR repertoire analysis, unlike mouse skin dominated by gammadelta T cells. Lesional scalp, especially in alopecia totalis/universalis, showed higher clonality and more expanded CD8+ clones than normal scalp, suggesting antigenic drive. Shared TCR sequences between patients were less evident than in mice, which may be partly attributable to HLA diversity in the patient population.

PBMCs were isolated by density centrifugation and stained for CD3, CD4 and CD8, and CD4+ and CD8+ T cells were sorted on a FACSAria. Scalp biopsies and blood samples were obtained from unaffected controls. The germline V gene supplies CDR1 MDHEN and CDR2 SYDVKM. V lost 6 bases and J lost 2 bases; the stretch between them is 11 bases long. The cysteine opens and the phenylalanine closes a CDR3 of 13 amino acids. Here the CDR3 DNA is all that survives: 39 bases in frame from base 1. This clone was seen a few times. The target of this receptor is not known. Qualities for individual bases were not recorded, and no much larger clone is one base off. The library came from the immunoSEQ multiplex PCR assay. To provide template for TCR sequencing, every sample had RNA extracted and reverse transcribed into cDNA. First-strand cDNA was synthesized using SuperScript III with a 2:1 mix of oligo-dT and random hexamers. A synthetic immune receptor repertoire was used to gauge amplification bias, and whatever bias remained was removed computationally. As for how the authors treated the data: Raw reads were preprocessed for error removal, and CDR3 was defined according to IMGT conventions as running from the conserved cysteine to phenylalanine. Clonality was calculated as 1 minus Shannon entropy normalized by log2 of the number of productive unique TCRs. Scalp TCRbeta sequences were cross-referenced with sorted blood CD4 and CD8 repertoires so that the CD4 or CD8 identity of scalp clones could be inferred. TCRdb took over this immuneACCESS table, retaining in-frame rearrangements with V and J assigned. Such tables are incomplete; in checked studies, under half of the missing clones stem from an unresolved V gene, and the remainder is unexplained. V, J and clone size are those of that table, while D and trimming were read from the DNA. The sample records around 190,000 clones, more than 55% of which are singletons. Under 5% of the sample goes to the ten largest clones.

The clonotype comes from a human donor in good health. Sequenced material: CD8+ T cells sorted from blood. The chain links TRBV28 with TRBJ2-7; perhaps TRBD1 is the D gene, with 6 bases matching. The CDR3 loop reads CASRPTGAYEQYF. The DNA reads TGTGCCAGCAGACCGACAGGAGCCTACGAGCAGTACTTC.